This TCR beta chain originates from a study of lymphopenia after photon versus proton radiotherapy. Sequencing used immunoSEQ multiplex PCR; TCRdb keeps in-frame clones, though not all of them. The sample includes around 35,000 clones, 85% to 90% of them seen just once. The CDR3 has 15 amino acids. Germline V gives CDR1 MDHEN, CDR2 SYDVKM. The germline V and J ends were trimmed by 4 bases and 0 bases, with 13 bases remaining between them. The specimen comprised peripheral blood, sampled from a patient treated with photon-based radiotherapy. The chain has TRBV28 and TRBJ2-7; D is ambiguous. The source of this sequence is a man aged 50 to 60 with gastric cancer. CDR3: CASSSYDFLSYEQYF. The CDR3 DNA is TGTGCCAGCAGTTCTTATGATTTTCTCTCCTACGAGCAGTACTTC.